Listed here are 12 T cell receptor beta chains from one sample, sequenced in a study of low-dose radiotherapy and immunotherapy resistance in tumors. TRAV and TRBV primers primed cDNA for both TCRalpha and TCRbeta. The TCRs were subjected to amplification over approximately 20 PCR cycles employing a constant-region primer in conjunction with a V-primer adapter. TCRdb fed the reads into MiXCR, producing one record per CDR3 protein. Of nearly 95,000 distinct CDR3 sequences listed, 9.4% are singletons. Sample time point: before trial treatment. The specimen was PBMCs, collected before treatment. The receptor source for this set is a male donor with prostate cancer.

In its sample, this clonotype was seen many times. This rearrangement joins TRBV9 to TRBJ2-2, with TRBD1 matching over 8 bases. Germline trimming cut 4 bases from V and 6 bases from J; bases unmatched to any gene: 11. Germline V gene lookup returns CDR1 SGDLS and CDR2 YYNGEE. This CDR3 is built from 16 residues. CDR3 residues: CASSLTPGGKAGELFF. As DNA, the CDR3 is TGTGCCAGCAGCCTTACCCCAGGGGGCAAGGCCGGGGAGCTGTTTTTT. The whole variable domain, filled in from reference TRBV9 and TRBJ2-2, reads DSGVTQTPKHLITATGQRVTLRCSPRSGDLSVYWYQQSLDQGLQFLIQYYNGEERAKGNILERFSAQQFPDLHSELNLSSLELGDSALYFCASSLTPGGKAGELFFGEGSRLTVL.

This clonotype was found many times. V and J are TRBV4-2 and TRBJ2-1; D is ambiguous. The CDR3 consists of 16 residues. Trimming shortened V by 5 bases and J by 4 bases, and 18 bases separated the two germline ends. Germline V gives CDR1 LGHNA, CDR2 YNFKEQ. CDR3 residues: CASSVSHGNAYNEQFF. The CDR3 DNA follows: TGTGCCAGCAGCGTATCGCACGGTAACGCGTACAATGAGCAGTTCTTC.

This clonotype was observed at least ten times. This chain connects TRBV9 to TRBJ2-7, with TRBD2 as a possible D gene (5 bases). The germline CDR1 and CDR2 sequences are SGDLS and YYNGEE. CDR3 length: 14 residues. Trimming took off 4 bases at V and 4 bases at J, with 15 bases between the two ends. As DNA, the CDR3 is TGTGCCAGCAGCCCGAGTAGCGTGCCATACGAGCAGTACTTC. Translated, it gives CASSPSSVPYEQYF.

J is TRBJ2-3 and V is TRBV28; 12 bases align to TRBD2. Germline V gives CDR1 MDHEN, CDR2 SYDVKM. The junction had 8 bases not matched to a gene; V was cut back by 7 bases and J by 3 bases. This CDR3 region has 16 residues. CDR3 DNA: TGTGCCAGCATCCTGACTAGCGGGAGCCTGACAGATACGCAGTATTTT. This gives the protein CASILTSGSLTDTQYF.

At least ten counts were recorded for this clonotype. J is TRBJ2-1 and V is TRBV7-2; 9 bases agree with TRBD2. The germline V gene has CDR1 SGHTA and CDR2 FQGNSA. This CDR3 has 16 amino acids. Unmatched junction bases numbered 6, after V lost 1 base and J lost 5 bases. CDR3 residues: CASSLVSGSLNNEQFF. In DNA form, the CDR3 reads TGTGCCAGCAGCTTAGTTAGCGGGAGCCTAAACAATGAGCAGTTCTTC.

There are many counts of this clonotype. The CDR3, as DNA: TGTGCCAGCAGTCAGACAGGTCCTCTCTCACCCCTCCACTTT. This translates into CASSQTGPLSPLHF. The rearrangement links TRBV12-3 or TRBV12-4 to TRBJ1-6, with D maybe TRBD1 (6 bases). Trimming removed 5 bases at V and 10 bases at J, with 15 bases between. CDR3 length: 14 residues.

This clonotype is deemed medium-sized. The V and J genes are TRBV29-1 and TRBJ2-1; weak D call: TRBD2 (5 bases). Germline lookup yields CDR1 SQVTM and CDR2 ANQGSEA. This CDR3 spans 15 amino acids. The V and J ends lost 2 bases and 8 bases respectively, with 19 bases between them. The CDR3 region is CSVETASALSDEQFF. The CDR3 region has the DNA TGCAGCGTTGAAACGGCCAGCGCTCTTAGCGATGAGCAGTTCTTC.

This clonotype was recorded at least ten times. The chain couples TRBV2 to TRBJ2-2, with a weak D call TRBD2 (5 bases). The CDR3 consists of 15 residues. Germline loops: CDR1 SNHLY, CDR2 FYNNEI. With 6 bases removed from V and 4 bases from J, the gap between germline ends came to 15 bases. CDR3 residues: CASSRARAGTGELFF. In nucleotides, the CDR3 is TGTGCCAGCAGCCGGGCGAGGGCGGGCACCGGGGAGCTGTTTTTT.

This clonotype was seen ten or more times. This rearrangement joins TRBV27 to TRBJ1-2, with D possibly TRBD1 on 5 matching bases. This CDR3 has 13 amino acids. The germline V gene has CDR1 MNHEY and CDR2 SMNVEV (reference sequence). The V gene lost 6 bases and the J gene lost 3 bases, with 11 bases spanning the gap. The CDR3 protein is CASSQGPDYGYTF. In DNA form, the CDR3 reads TGTGCCAGCAGCCAGGGACCGGACTATGGCTACACCTTC.

Many counts were recorded for this clonotype. V usage is TRBV7-2 and J usage is TRBJ1-1, with D hard to call. The CDR3 runs to 13 residues. CDR1 is SGHTA, CDR2 FQGNSA, per germline. Trimming removed 1 base from V and 0 bases from J, with 3 bases in between. This CDR3 reads CASSLVVNTEAFF. The CDR3 DNA follows: TGTGCCAGCAGCTTAGTCGTGAACACTGAAGCTTTCTTT.

Points on this clonotype: A much larger clone differs from this one at a single base, so this may be a read error. The genes are TRBV7-6 and TRBJ2-5; no clear D. Germline V lookup: CDR1 SGHVS, CDR2 FNYEAQ. V was trimmed by 0 bases and J by 11 bases, leaving 13 bases between them. There are 13 residues in the CDR3. In nucleotides, the CDR3 is TGTGCCAGCAGCTTAGCGGTCTACAATGAGCAGTACTTC. Translating gives CASSLAVYNEQYF.

Turning to this clonotype: It differs at one base from a far larger clone, so likely a read error. CDR3 loop: CANSLDWASYNEQFF. In DNA form, the CDR3 reads TGTGCCAACAGCCTTGATTGGGCCTCCTACAATGAGCAGTTCTTC. V is TRBV5-3 and J is TRBJ2-1, with D uncertain. TRBV5-3 is identified as an open reading frame with a role that is uncertain. The CDR3 has 15 residues. V lost 9 bases to trimming and J lost 0 bases, with 16 bases between them.